The 32 T cell receptor beta chains reported below all come from one sample, sequenced in a study of OX40 agonist ivuxolimab in advanced cancers. Library preparation was by the immunoSEQ multiplex PCR assay. TCRdb carries this immuneACCESS record with in-frame sequences only. Its versions omit some clonotypes, under half of them owing to an unresolved V gene in the studies checked, with the rest unexplained. This sample lists about 83,000 clones; around 85% were detected once. The top ten constitute roughly 7.3% of the sample. The material was CD4+ or CD8+ T cells sorted from blood, obtained in a trial of the OX40 agonist ivuxolimab. Source of these receptors: an adult with an advanced solid tumor such as melanoma, head and neck, liver or kidney cancer.

This clone occurred once. The chain has TRBV6-4 and TRBJ2-7, with unresolved D. V gave up 1 base and J gave up 4 bases, with 11 bases separating them. From germline, CDR1 is MRHNA and CDR2 SNTAGT. This CDR3 has 14 residues. The CDR3 region is CASSDFETTYEQYF. The CDR3 coding sequence is TGTGCCAGCAGTGACTTTGAGACAACTTACGAGCAGTACTTC.

This clone occurred once. The chain carries TRBV7-3 and TRBJ2-6; no reliable D call. The CDR3 spans 14 residues. Between the trimmed V and J ends, which lost 4 bases and 1 base, there was a span of 5 bases. Germline V CDR1 and CDR2: SGHTA, FQGTGA. The CDR3 protein is CASSWGSGANVLTF. The CDR3 DNA follows: TGTGCCAGCAGCTGGGGTTCTGGGGCCAACGTCCTGACTTTC.

This clone was seen a few times. The genes are TRBV7-9 and TRBJ1-4; D is unclear. Trimming pared 1 base from V and 11 bases from J, leaving 8 bases between. CDR1 and CDR2 from the germline V gene are SEHNR and FQNEAQ (reference sequence). This CDR3 is built from 12 residues. The DNA for the CDR3 is TGTGCCAGCAGCTTAGAAATCCGTAAACTGTTTTTT. Its protein is CASSLEIRKLFF.

In this sample, this clone turned up a few times. This sequence joins TRBV19 and TRBJ1-5, with TRBD1 identical over 8 bases. The V segment lost 5 bases and the J segment 7 bases; nucleotides outside the gene matches: 4. The germline CDR1 and CDR2 sequences are LNHDA and SQIVND (reference sequence). The CDR3 length is 13 residues. CDR3 DNA sequence: TGTGCCAGTAGTGACAGGGGTGGACAGCCCCAGCATTTT. Residues: CASSDRGGQPQHF.

The V call is TRBV6-5, the J call TRBJ2-7; D may be TRBD1 (6 bases). Germline CDR1 MNHEY, CDR2 SVGAGI. The ends were cut back, 6 bases at V and 0 bases at J, with 9 bases in the middle. The CDR3 length is 13 residues. In DNA, the CDR3 is TGTGCCAGCAGAGGACAGATCTCCTACGAGCAGTACTTC. Amino acid sequence: CASRGQISYEQYF.

This rearrangement joins TRBV5-6 to TRBJ2-1; D is unresolved. Germline CDR1 and CDR2: SGHDT and YYEEEE. The CDR3 loop spans 13 amino acids. The V gene lost 0 bases and the J gene lost 3 bases, with 4 bases spanning the gap. For the CDR3, the DNA is TGTGCCAGCAGCTTGGAATTCTACAATGAGCAGTTCTTC. It translates to CASSLEFYNEQFF.

V gene TRBV7-8 combines with J gene TRBJ2-3, with 9 bases matching TRBD1. The CDR3 length is 17 residues. V gave up 4 bases and J gave up 1 base; unmatched junction bases: 9. Germline lookup yields CDR1 SGHVS and CDR2 FQNEAQ. CDR3 bases: TGTGCCAGCAGCTCTCTCCGGGACAGGGAGGGCACAGATACGCAGTATTTT. As protein: CASSSLRDREGTDTQYF.

This chain links TRBV27 with TRBJ2-3; the match to TRBD2 covers 7 bases. The CDR3 is 15 amino acids. V was pared by 5 bases and J by 0 bases, with 5 bases of the junction left unmatched. The germline V gene encodes CDR1 MNHEY and CDR2 SMNVEV (reference sequence). CDR3 coding DNA: TGTGCCAGCAGTAACCAGGGAGGGAGCACAGATACGCAGTATTTT. Protein sequence: CASSNQGGSTDTQYF.

V and J are TRBV7-3 and TRBJ2-3; the match to TRBD1 covers 7 bases. J was trimmed by 4 bases and V by 5 bases; bases with no gene match: 6. CDR1 is SGHTA, CDR2 FQGTGA, per germline. The CDR3 loop spans 14 amino acids. The CDR3 reads CASSRQGRADTQYF. The CDR3 DNA is TGTGCCAGCAGCCGACAGGGAAGGGCAGATACGCAGTATTTT.

CDR3 in amino acids: CATSLDRGSYEQYF. Here the CDR3 DNA reads TGTGCCACCAGCCTAGACAGGGGCTCCTACGAGCAGTACTTC. This chain joins TRBV15 and TRBJ2-7; 8 bases are a match to TRBD1. Trimming removed 5 bases from V and 0 bases from J; junction bases left unmatched: 3. Germline assignment: CDR1 LNHNV and CDR2 YYDKDF (reference sequence). The CDR3 has 14 residues.

The chain couples TRBV5-4 to TRBJ2-7; D is perhaps TRBD2 (6 bases). Germline values: CDR1 SGHNT, CDR2 YYREEE (reference sequence). CDR3 size: 14 residues. Trimming removed 2 bases from V and 2 bases from J, with 11 bases in between. CDR3 in amino acids: CASSLRLGAYEQYF. The CDR3 nucleotides are TGTGCCAGCAGCTTACGACTAGGGGCCTACGAGCAGTACTTC.

The chain links TRBV25-1 to TRBJ1-3; 8 bases match TRBD1. The V gene's germline CDR1 is MGHDK and CDR2 SYGVNS. The CDR3 runs 16 residues. J gave up 4 bases and V 3 bases, and 8 bases lay outside the gene matches. The CDR3 DNA reads as TGTGCCAGCAGTGAGATGAGGACAGGGACGGGAAACACCATATATTTT. As protein: CASSEMRTGTGNTIYF. The full variable domain, its missing parts supplied by reference TRBV25-1 and TRBJ1-3, is EADIYQTPRYLVIGTGKKITLECSQTMGHDKMYWYQQDPGMELHLIHYSYGVNSTEKGDLSSESTVSRIRTEHFPLTLESARPSHTSQYLCASSEMRTGTGNTIYFGEGSWLTVV.

V gene TRBV19 combines with J gene TRBJ1-1; D is possibly TRBD1 (5 bases). The V end was cut by 5 bases, the J end by 1 base, with 8 bases between. Per germline, CDR1 LNHDA and CDR2 SQIVND (reference sequence). The length of the CDR3 is 13 residues. CDR3 nucleotide sequence: TGTGCCAGTAGTGTAGGGACGAACACTGAAGCTTTCTTT. Translated, it gives CASSVGTNTEAFF.

The genes are TRBV19 and TRBJ2-7; 10 nucleotides match TRBD1. The CDR3 sequence is 15 residues long. The J segment lost 0 bases and the V segment lost 3 bases, leaving 2 bases of the junction unmatched. Germline values: CDR1 LNHDA, CDR2 SQIVND (reference sequence). The CDR3 nucleotides read TGTGCCAGTAGTATCGGGACAGGGGCCTCCTACGAGCAGTACTTC. This encodes CASSIGTGASYEQYF.

The rearrangement uses TRBV6-1 and TRBJ2-3; maybe TRBD1 (6 bases). Trimming left V 6 bases short and J 0 bases short, with 13 bases between. CDR3 length: 15 amino acids. From germline, CDR1 is MNHNS and CDR2 SASEGT. The CDR3 is CASRLWTDSTDTQYF. CDR3 nucleotide sequence: TGTGCCAGCAGACTATGGACAGATAGCACAGATACGCAGTATTTT.

Regarding this clone: The junction shows a germline mismatch at one end, possibly a read error. This rearrangement joins TRBV7-7 to TRBJ2-2; D possibly matches TRBD1 or TRBD2 (5 bases each). The germline V gene has CDR1 SSHAT and CDR2 FNYEAQ (reference sequence). The CDR3 runs 15 residues. This CDR3 is CASSPLGDITGELFF. For the CDR3, the DNA is TGTGCTAGCAGCCCCCTGGGGGATATCACCGGGGAGCTGTTTTTT.

The chain links TRBV19 to TRBJ2-7, with TRBD2 as a possible D gene (5 bases). Trimming took off 11 bases at V and 0 bases at J, with 14 bases between the two ends. The germline V gene encodes CDR1 LNHDA and CDR2 SQIVND (reference sequence). CDR3 size: 13 residues. The CDR3, as DNA: TGTGCCTCCCAAGAGGGTAACTCCTACGAGCAGTACTTC. Protein sequence: CASQEGNSYEQYF. Together with reference TRBV19 and TRBJ2-7, the CDR3 gives the full variable domain: DGGITQSPKYLFRKEGQNVTLSCEQNLNHDAMYWYRQDPGQGLRLIYYSQIVNDFQKGDIAEGYSVSREKKESFPLTVTSAQKNPTAFYLCASQEGNSYEQYFGPGTRLTVT.

This clone appeared a single time. The gene calls are TRBV7-9 and TRBJ2-1, with D perhaps being TRBD1 or TRBD2 (5 bases each). CDR1 SEHNR and CDR2 FQNEAQ come from the germline V gene (reference sequence). This CDR3 is 14 amino acids long. The germline V and J ends were trimmed by 5 bases and 3 bases, with 11 bases remaining between them. The CDR3 here is CASSPRDLYNEQFF. The CDR3 DNA reads TGTGCCAGCAGCCCCCGGGACCTCTACAATGAGCAGTTCTTC.

This chain joins TRBV9 and TRBJ1-6; D uncertain. V gave up 5 bases and J gave up 7 bases, with 16 bases separating them. The germline CDR1 and CDR2 sequences are SGDLS and YYNGEE. This CDR3 spans 15 amino acids. The CDR3 DNA reads TGTGCCAGCAGGGGCGGAACGGGGAGGAATTCACCCCTCCACTTT. As protein: CASRGGTGRNSPLHF.

The V call is TRBV27, the J call TRBJ2-3; maybe TRBD2 (5 bases). Deletions cut 3 bases from V and 2 bases from J, with 9 bases between. CDR3 size: 14 residues. CDR1 and CDR2 from the germline V gene are MNHEY and SMNVEV (reference sequence). CDR3 in amino acids: CASSLWGVTDTQYF. The CDR3 DNA follows: TGTGCCAGCAGTTTGTGGGGAGTCACAGATACGCAGTATTTT.

The J gene is TRBJ2-7, the V gene TRBV5-4; 8 bases line up with TRBD1. The trim removed 4 bases at V and 2 bases at J, leaving 5 bases unmatched. The CDR3 loop spans 14 amino acids. CDR1 is SGHNT and CDR2 is YYREEE in the germline V gene (reference sequence). The CDR3 spells CASSPDRGTYEQYF. Here the CDR3 DNA reads TGTGCCAGCAGCCCCGACAGGGGAACCTACGAGCAGTACTTC.

The V and J genes are TRBV6-6 and TRBJ2-3, with 8 bases identical to TRBD1. V lost 6 bases, J lost 5 bases, and 7 bases stayed unmatched. This CDR3 is built from 14 residues. Germline loops: CDR1 MNHNY, CDR2 SVGAGI (reference sequence). The CDR3 coding sequence is TGTGCCAGCAGCCATGGACAGGGAAAAGATACGCAGTATTTT. It is translated as CASSHGQGKDTQYF.

V gene TRBV29-1 combines with J gene TRBJ2-5; D remains unclear. Germline values: CDR1 SQVTM, CDR2 ANQGSEA. The germline V and J ends were trimmed by 4 bases and 0 bases, with 9 bases remaining between them. The CDR3 sequence is 13 residues long. The CDR3 here is CSVARSYQETQYF. The DNA for the CDR3 is TGCAGCGTTGCGCGCTCATACCAAGAGACCCAGTACTTC.

The V and J genes are TRBV27 and TRBJ1-2; 9 bases map to TRBD1. This CDR3 contains 13 residues. Germline V CDR1 and CDR2: MNHEY, SMNVEV (reference sequence). V trimming: 6 bases; J trimming: 2 bases; junction bases outside the gene matches: 1. The CDR3 here is CASSGQGNYGYTF. For the CDR3, the DNA is TGTGCCAGCAGCGGACAGGGGAACTATGGCTACACCTTC.

This chain connects TRBV5-1 to TRBJ1-2, with no clear D. Trimming removed 0 bases at V and 8 bases at J, with 8 bases between. Germline CDR1 and CDR2: SGHRS and YFSETQ. The CDR3 loop spans 12 amino acids. The CDR3 coding sequence is TGCGCCAGCAGCTTGGATTTTGGGGGCTACACCTTC. Translating gives CASSLDFGGYTF.

The CDR3 loop reads CASRRARVAGYTF. DNA of the CDR3: TGTGCCAGCCGGCGCGCCAGGGTTGCTGGCTACACCTTC. The V call is TRBV6-6, the J call TRBJ1-2, with D perhaps TRBD1 (5 bases). Per germline, CDR1 MNHNY and CDR2 SVGAGI (reference sequence). Trimming cost V 8 bases and J 7 bases, with 17 bases left between them. There are 13 residues in the CDR3.

The rearrangement joins TRBV6-6 to TRBJ2-5; D is ambiguous. Germline loops: CDR1 MNHNY, CDR2 SVGAGI (reference sequence). V dropped 4 bases and J dropped 0 bases, with 6 bases sitting between them. The CDR3 contains 13 residues. As DNA, the CDR3 is TGTGCCAGCAGTTCGGACGACCAAGAGACCCAGTACTTC. Translated: CASSSDDQETQYF.

The chain links TRBV28 to TRBJ1-1; no clear D. Germline CDR1 is MDHEN and CDR2 is SYDVKM. The CDR3 has 12 residues. The V end was cut by 7 bases, the J end by 11 bases, with 17 bases between. Here the CDR3 reads CASNNPSPYAFF. The CDR3 bases are TGTGCCAGCAATAACCCGTCGCCTTATGCTTTCTTT. Full variable domain (rest looked up from reference TRBV28 and TRBJ1-1): DVKVTQSSRYLVKRTGEKVFLECVQDMDHENMFWYRQDPGLGLRLIYFSYDVKMKEKGDIPEGYSVSREKKERFSLILESASTNQTSMYLCASNNPSPYAFFGQGTRLTVV.

In its sample, this clone was seen once. This chain connects TRBV29-1 to TRBJ1-2, with D hard to call. Germline-derived CDR1 and CDR2 are SQVTM and ANQGSEA. The CDR3 totals 12 residues. Trimming took off 6 bases at V and 4 bases at J, with 12 bases between the two ends. The CDR3 bases are TGCAGCGTGCCGGACCGGAGCTATGGCTACACCTTC. Its translation: CSVPDRSYGYTF. Supplemented by reference TRBV29-1 and TRBJ1-2, the full variable domain reads SAVISQKPSRDICQRGTSLTIQCQVDSQVTMMFWYRQQPGQSLTLIATANQGSEATYESGFVIDKFPISRPNLTFSTLTVSNMSPEDSSIYLCSVPDRSYGYTFGSGTRLTVV.

The rearrangement joins TRBV27 to TRBJ1-5; 8 nucleotides align to TRBD1. The germline V gene encodes CDR1 MNHEY and CDR2 SMNVEV (reference sequence). J was trimmed by 2 bases and V by 5 bases; bases with no gene match: 8. The CDR3 length is 16 residues. The chain's CDR3 is CASSRYRGGGNQPQHF. CDR3 DNA sequence: TGTGCCAGCAGTCGCTACAGGGGGGGAGGCAATCAGCCCCAGCATTTT.

In regard to this clone: Given a much more abundant clone one base away, this may be a read error. The chain joins TRBV4-1 to TRBJ2-7, with no clear D. This CDR3 spans 14 amino acids. Looked up from germline, CDR1 is MGHRA and CDR2 is YSYEKL. V lost 1 base, J lost 2 bases, and 9 bases lay in between. Here the CDR3 reads CASSQVRAPYEQYF. CDR3 DNA: TGCGCCAGCAGCCAAGTAAGGGCTCCCTACGAGCAGTACTTC.

This chain connects TRBV19 to TRBJ1-6, with D perhaps matching TRBD1 (5 bases). The ends were cut back, 3 bases at V and 5 bases at J, with 11 bases in the middle. The CDR3 is 15 residues long. CDR1 is LNHDA, CDR2 SQIVND, per germline (reference sequence). The CDR3 DNA is TGTGCCAGTAGTATTGGGGCCGGCCATAATTCACCCCTCCACTTT. This sequence encodes CASSIGAGHNSPLHF.